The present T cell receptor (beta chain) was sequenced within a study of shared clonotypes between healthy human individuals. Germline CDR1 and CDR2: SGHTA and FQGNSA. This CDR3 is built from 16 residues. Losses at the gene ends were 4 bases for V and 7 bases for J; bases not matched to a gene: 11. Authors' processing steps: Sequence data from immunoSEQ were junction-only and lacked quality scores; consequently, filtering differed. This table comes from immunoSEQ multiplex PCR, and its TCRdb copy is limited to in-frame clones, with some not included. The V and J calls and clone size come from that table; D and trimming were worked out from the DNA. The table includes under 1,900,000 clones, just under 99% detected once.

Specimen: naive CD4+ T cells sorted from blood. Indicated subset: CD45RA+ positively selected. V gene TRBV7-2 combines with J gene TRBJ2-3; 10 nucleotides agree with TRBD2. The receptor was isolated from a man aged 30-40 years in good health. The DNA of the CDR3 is TGTGCCAGCAGCTCCACTTCAGCGGGAGGGCCGAATACGCAGTATTTT. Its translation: CASSSTSAGGPNTQYF.